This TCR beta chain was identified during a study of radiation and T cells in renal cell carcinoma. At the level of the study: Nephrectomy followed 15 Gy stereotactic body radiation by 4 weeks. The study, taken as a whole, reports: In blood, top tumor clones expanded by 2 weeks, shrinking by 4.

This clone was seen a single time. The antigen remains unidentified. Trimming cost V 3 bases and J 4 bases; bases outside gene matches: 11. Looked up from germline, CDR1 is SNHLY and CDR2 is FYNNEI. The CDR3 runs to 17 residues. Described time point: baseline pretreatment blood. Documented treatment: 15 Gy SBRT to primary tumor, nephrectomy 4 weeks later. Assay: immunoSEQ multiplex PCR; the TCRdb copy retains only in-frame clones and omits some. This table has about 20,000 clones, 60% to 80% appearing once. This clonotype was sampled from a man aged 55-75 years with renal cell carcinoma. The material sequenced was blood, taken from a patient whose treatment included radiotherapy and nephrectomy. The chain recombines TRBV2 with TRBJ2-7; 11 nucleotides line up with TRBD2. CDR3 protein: CASSDPGELAGEYEQYF. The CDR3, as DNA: TGTGCCAGCAGTGACCCTGGTGAACTAGCGGGAGAGTACGAGCAGTACTTC.